Below, 21 T cell receptor beta chains from the same sample are listed, as sequenced in a study of blood T cell repertoires in COVID-19. The table came from immunoSEQ multiplex PCR; TCRdb's copy has only in-frame clones and leaves some out. The sample lists 250,000 to 300,000 clones, 70% to 90% occurring once. Sequenced input: peripheral blood. The receptors were sampled from a man aged 18 to 30 with active or convalescent COVID-19.

The chain couples TRBV28 to TRBJ2-7; the match to TRBD1 covers 9 bases. The V segment lost 1 base and the J segment 6 bases; nucleotides outside the gene matches: 4. The CDR3 covers 14 residues. Per the germline V gene, CDR1 is MDHEN and CDR2 is SYDVKM. CDR3 residues: CASSLSGTGFEQYF. Here the CDR3 DNA reads TGTGCCAGCAGTTTATCGGGGACAGGGTTCGAGCAGTACTTC.

The rearrangement links TRBV27 to TRBJ2-3; D might be TRBD2 (6 bases). CDR3 length: 13 amino acids. V was clipped by 7 bases and J by 3 bases, with 11 bases between them. Germline values: CDR1 MNHEY, CDR2 SMNVEV (reference sequence). CDR3 sequence (DNA): TGTGCCAGCACGGAGGGGTGGACAGATACGCAGTATTTT. Translated, it gives CASTEGWTDTQYF.

This rearrangement joins TRBV7-2 to TRBJ2-1; D gene unclear. In germline, CDR1 is SGHTA, CDR2 FQGNSA. The CDR3 runs to 13 residues. The ends were cut back, 4 bases at V and 10 bases at J, with 14 bases in the middle. CDR3 nucleotides: TGTGCCAGCAGCTCCCTCAACTACTTCGAGCAGTTCTTC. Translating it yields CASSSLNYFEQFF.

The rearrangement uses TRBV10-2 and TRBJ2-1, with 10 bases identical to TRBD2. The CDR3 loop spans 13 amino acids. The germline V gene encodes CDR1 WSHSY and CDR2 SAAADI. V was pared by 7 bases and J by 10 bases, with 7 bases of the junction left unmatched. The CDR3 loop reads CASKLAGAGEQFF. CDR3 coding DNA: TGCGCCAGCAAGCTAGCGGGGGCGGGGGAGCAGTTCTTC.

The chain recombines TRBV20-1 with TRBJ2-7; TRBD2 matches 10 bases. The CDR3 contains 13 residues. The germline CDR1 and CDR2 sequences are DFQATT and SNEGSKA (reference sequence). Trimming removed 7 bases from V and 5 bases from J; junction bases left unmatched: 8. CDR3 amino acids: CSGSSGRIHEQYF. The CDR3 DNA reads as TGCAGTGGTAGTAGCGGGAGGATCCACGAGCAGTACTTC.

This clone showed up just once. The chain combines TRBV6-5 with TRBJ2-5; 8 nucleotides align to TRBD1. The germline V gene has CDR1 MNHEY and CDR2 SVGAGI. J gave up 4 bases and V 5 bases, and 3 bases lay outside the gene matches. This CDR3 is built from 13 residues. The CDR3 coding sequence is TGTGCCAGCAGTCGACAGGGGCGAGAGACCCAGTACTTC. This encodes CASSRQGRETQYF.

This chain joins TRBV30 and TRBJ2-2; D is possibly TRBD2 (5 bases). Trimming took off 0 bases at V and 2 bases at J, with 13 bases between the two ends. The CDR3 length is 16 residues. Germline V lookup: CDR1 GTSNPN, CDR2 SVGIG (reference sequence). The CDR3 sequence is CAWSVILAYNTGELFF. As DNA, the CDR3 is TGTGCCTGGAGTGTGATTCTAGCTTACAACACCGGGGAGCTGTTTTTT.

The genes are TRBV10-3 and TRBJ1-2; no firm D call. Germline V gene data show CDR1 as ENHRY and CDR2 as SYGVKD. V gave up 5 bases and J gave up 8 bases, with 21 bases separating them. The CDR3 spans 15 residues. The CDR3 is CAISLHPGGAEGYTF. For the CDR3, the DNA is TGTGCCATCAGTCTCCACCCGGGAGGAGCGGAAGGCTACACCTTC.

This clone was picked up one time. J is TRBJ1-2 and V is TRBV19; D remains unclear. Trimming took 2 bases from V and 6 from J, leaving 13 bases between them. Germline CDR1 and CDR2: LNHDA and SQIVND (reference sequence). CDR3 length: 14 amino acids. CDR3 DNA: TGTGCCAGTAGTATACCCGGGAAGGGTAATGGCTACACCTTC. Residues: CASSIPGKGNGYTF.

The chain uses TRBV5-4 and TRBJ2-1; perhaps TRBD2 as D (6 bases). Looked up from germline, CDR1 is SGHNT and CDR2 is YYREEE (reference sequence). Between the trimmed V and J ends, which lost 6 bases and 5 bases, there was a span of 21 bases. The CDR3 is 16 residues long. CDR3 sequence reads: CASTSGGYSADNEQFF. The CDR3 DNA sequence: TGTGCCAGCACCTCCGGGGGTTATTCCGCTGACAATGAGCAGTTCTTC.

V gene TRBV2 combines with J gene TRBJ2-7; tentative D call: TRBD1 (5 bases). CDR3 length: 13 amino acids. V lost 6 bases and J lost 5, with 14 bases in between. Germline assignment: CDR1 SNHLY and CDR2 FYNNEI. The CDR3 sequence: CASSREKINEQYF. CDR3 coding DNA: TGTGCCAGCAGCAGGGAAAAAATAAACGAGCAGTACTTC.

J is TRBJ1-5 and V is TRBV6-5, with D maybe TRBD1 (6 bases). The CDR3 covers 15 residues. Between the trimmed V and J ends, which lost 5 bases and 9 bases, there was a span of 20 bases. Per germline, CDR1 MNHEY and CDR2 SVGAGI. For the CDR3, the DNA is TGTGCCAGCAGTATTGAGGGGGAGGGGAGGCTGCCCCAGCATTTT. It codes for CASSIEGEGRLPQHF.

The rearrangement links TRBV7-2 to TRBJ1-4; 9 bases fit TRBD1. This CDR3 region has 16 residues. Germline V CDR1 and CDR2: SGHTA, FQGNSA. The junction had 10 bases not matched to a gene; V was cut back by 4 bases and J by 7 bases. The CDR3 region is CASSSGQGSRGEKLFF. The CDR3 DNA is TGTGCCAGCAGCTCGGGACAGGGTTCCCGGGGTGAAAAACTGTTTTTT.

V usage is TRBV9 and J usage is TRBJ2-3; D is ambiguous. The germline gives CDR1 SGDLS, CDR2 YYNGEE. Trimming stripped 0 bases from V and 9 bases from J, with 8 bases between. The CDR3 has 12 residues. CDR3 region: CASSVGIGTQYF. The CDR3 DNA is TGTGCCAGCAGCGTAGGTATCGGGACGCAGTATTTT.

This chain links TRBV4-1 with TRBJ2-7; tentative D call: TRBD1 (6 bases). The CDR3 is 14 amino acids. Germline V gene sequence: CDR1 MGHRA, CDR2 YSYEKL. The V gene lost 0 bases and the J gene lost 3 bases, with 9 bases spanning the gap. CDR3 nucleotide sequence: TGCGCCAGCAGCCAAGAGGGACAACACTACGAGCAGTACTTC. This translates into CASSQEGQHYEQYF.

The V call is TRBV30, the J call TRBJ1-5, with D perhaps matching TRBD1 (6 bases). Germline values: CDR1 GTSNPN, CDR2 SVGIG (reference sequence). This CDR3 comprises 14 residues. The germline V and J ends were trimmed by 0 bases and 4 bases, with 10 bases remaining between them. The CDR3 is CAWSVRGGNQPQHF. DNA of the CDR3: TGTGCCTGGAGTGTGAGGGGGGGAAATCAGCCCCAGCATTTT. The whole variable domain, remainder taken from reference TRBV30 and TRBJ1-5, is SQTIHQWPATLVQPVGSPLSLECTVEGTSNPNLYWYRQAAGRGLQLLFYSVGIGQISSEVPQNLSASRPQDRQFILSSKKLLLSDSGFYLCAWSVRGGNQPQHFGDGTRLSIL.

The chain links TRBV2 to TRBJ2-1, with D tentatively TRBD1 (8 bases). Germline V gives CDR1 SNHLY, CDR2 FYNNEI. The CDR3 has 12 amino acids. V gave up 8 bases and J gave up 10 bases, with 15 bases separating them. CDR3 in amino acids: CASLQGGLEQFF. The CDR3 DNA is TGTGCCAGCTTACAGGGGGGGCTCGAGCAGTTCTTC.

This clone appeared once. The rearrangement joins TRBV6-5 to TRBJ2-3; D perhaps matches TRBD2 (6 bases). This CDR3 is 14 amino acids long. Per the germline V gene, CDR1 is MNHEY and CDR2 is SVGAGI. Trimming took 6 bases from V and 2 from J, leaving 12 bases between them. In nucleotides, the CDR3 is TGTGCCAGCAGCCTGGGACTTCTCACAGATACGCAGTATTTT. This encodes CASSLGLLTDTQYF.

The chain employs TRBV15 and TRBJ2-7; D may be TRBD1 (6 bases). This CDR3 has 13 amino acids. Germline V gives CDR1 LNHNV, CDR2 YYDKDF (reference sequence). Trimming cost V 2 bases and J 5 bases, with 10 bases left between them. The chain's CDR3 is CATSRQGTNEQYF. The CDR3 region has the DNA TGTGCCACCAGCAGACAGGGGACGAACGAGCAGTACTTC.

The rearrangement links TRBV6-5 to TRBJ2-5; TRBD2 matches at 10 bases. The CDR3 length is 14 residues. The J segment lost 4 bases and the V segment lost 2 bases, leaving 1 base of the junction unmatched. Germline V gene lookup returns CDR1 MNHEY and CDR2 SVGAGI. The CDR3 bases are TGTGCCAGCAGTTACAGCGGGGGGGCAGAGACCCAGTACTTC. Protein sequence: CASSYSGGAETQYF.

This chain uses TRBV5-1 with TRBJ2-5; tentatively, D is TRBD1 (6 bases). CDR3 length equals 15 residues. Germline V lookup: CDR1 SGHRS, CDR2 YFSETQ. The germline V and J ends were trimmed by 5 bases and 5 bases, with 19 bases remaining between them. CDR3: CASSLQTRGKETQYF. The CDR3, as DNA: TGCGCCAGCAGTCTGCAAACCAGGGGAAAGGAGACCCAGTACTTC.